This note documents a single TCR beta chain sequence. This entry is derived from a study of technical replicates of blood from a few donors. This CDR3 contains 13 residues. CDR1 MGHRA and CDR2 YSYEKL come from the germline V gene. Trimming left V 3 bases short and J 3 bases short, with 8 bases between. The protocol was immunoSEQ multiplex PCR, while the TCRdb copy is restricted to in-frame clones and leaves out a portion. Among approximately 76,000 clones, about 91% were seen once, and the ten largest hold 0.2% to 0.25%. The source is a human donor in good health. The sequencing input was T cells isolated from PBMCs. This chain connects TRBV4-1 to TRBJ2-5; D is possibly TRBD1 (6 bases). The DNA for the CDR3 is TGCGCCAGCAGCCACTGGACAGAAGAGACCCAGTACTTC. This translates into CASSHWTEETQYF.